One sample yielded the 32 T cell receptor beta chains listed below, sequenced in a study of regulatory T cells in long-lasting Graves disease. Libraries of TCR beta came from iRepertoire HTBI primers plus Arm-PCR of CDR3 regions. TCRdb recomputed calls from the multiplex PCR reads with MiXCR, one row per CDR3 protein. This table has approximately 400,000 distinct CDR3 sequences, 14% to 15% appearing once. The time point: newly diagnosed GD, antithyroid drugs for less than 3 months. PBMC RNA served as the TCR library source. This sample also appeared in a second study, on T cells in Graves' hyperthyroidism and ophthalmopathy.

The sample in question was peripheral blood mononuclear cells (PBMCs), obtained at new diagnosis, from a patient treated with antithyroid drugs. These receptors were taken from a woman aged 40 to 50 with Graves disease.

In its sample, this clonotype was seen many times. The V gene is TRBV12-3 or TRBV12-4, the J gene TRBJ2-1, with D perhaps TRBD1 (5 bases). This CDR3 has 16 residues. Between the trimmed V and J ends, which lost 3 bases and 4 bases, there was a span of 16 bases. The CDR3 sequence is CASSFIVLGDYNEQFF. The CDR3 DNA reads as TGTGCCAGCAGTTTTATTGTCCTAGGGGATTACAATGAGCAGTTCTTC.

This clonotype was observed at least ten times. The chain uses TRBV12-3 or TRBV12-4 and TRBJ1-2; D gene unclear. Trimming cost V 6 bases and J 0 bases, with 14 bases left between them. The length of the CDR3 is 15 residues. DNA of the CDR3: TGTGCCAGCAGCCCGACTCTGGTGGCTAACTATGGCTACACCTTC. Its translation: CASSPTLVANYGYTF.

This clonotype appeared a few times. This sequence joins TRBV28 and TRBJ2-1; D perhaps matches TRBD1 (6 bases). Looked up from germline, CDR1 is MDHEN and CDR2 is SYDVKM. V shed 6 bases and J shed 8 bases, with 11 bases lying between them. This CDR3 contains 12 residues. The DNA for the CDR3 is TGTGCCAGCAGCCGGACAGTGGATGAGCAGTTCTTC. It yields the protein CASSRTVDEQFF.

The V and J genes are TRBV5-5 and TRBJ1-3; tentatively, D is TRBD1 (6 bases). The ends were cut back, 0 bases at V and 1 base at J, with 14 bases in the middle. CDR1 and CDR2 (germline): SGHKS, YYEKEE (reference sequence). This CDR3 has 17 amino acids. CDR3 bases: TGTGCCAGCAGCTTGGCCAGGGGCGAACTATCTGGAAACACCATATATTTT. The encoded protein is CASSLARGELSGNTIYF.

This clonotype was detected only a few times. The chain is built from TRBV2 and TRBJ1-5, with 8 positions matching TRBD1. The CDR3 is 13 residues long. With V trimmed by 4 bases and J by 5 bases, 1 base remained unmatched. Germline assignment: CDR1 SNHLY and CDR2 FYNNEI. CDR3 protein: CASSATGDQPQHF. The CDR3 DNA reads TGTGCCAGCAGTGCGACAGGGGATCAGCCCCAGCATTTT. Together with reference TRBV2 and TRBJ1-5, the CDR3 gives the full variable domain: EPEVTQTPSHQVTQMGQEVILRCVPISNHLYFYWYRQILGQKVEFLVSFYNNEISEKSEIFDDQFSVERPDGSNFTLKIRSTKLEDSAMYFCASSATGDQPQHFGDGTRLSIL.

The gene calls are TRBV4-1 and TRBJ1-1; D remains ambiguous. The CDR3 extends over 13 amino acids. With 7 bases removed from V and 1 base from J, the gap between germline ends came to 10 bases. From germline, CDR1 is MGHRA and CDR2 YSYEKL. The CDR3 here is CASKTTQNTEAFF. DNA for the CDR3: TGCGCCAGCAAGACAACGCAGAACACTGAAGCTTTCTTT.

At least ten counts were recorded for this clonotype. The chain joins TRBV11-3 to TRBJ1-2; unclear D gene. The CDR3 covers 12 residues. Between the trimmed V and J ends, which lost 1 base and 8 bases, there was a span of 8 bases. The germline V gene has CDR1 SGHNT and CDR2 YENEEA. This CDR3 is CASSLGGSGYTF. The CDR3 DNA reads as TGTGCCAGCAGCTTAGGAGGGTCCGGCTACACCTTC.

This clonotype has a count of ten or more. Written as DNA, the CDR3 is TGTGCCAGCAGGCTAGCGGACAGCTCCTACGAGCAGTACTTC. Its translation is CASRLADSSYEQYF. The chain employs TRBV12-3 or TRBV12-4 and TRBJ2-7; D is possibly TRBD2 (7 bases). Trimming shortened V by 6 bases and J by 0 bases, and 12 bases separated the two germline ends. The CDR3 totals 14 residues.

The chain joins TRBV29-1 to TRBJ1-1; D unclear. CDR3 size: 16 residues. V lost 0 bases to trimming and J lost 1 base, with 15 bases between them. Germline CDR1 SQVTM, CDR2 ANQGSEA. As DNA, the CDR3 is TGCAGCGTTGAAGATCGAGGGAGTGACCAGAACACTGAAGCTTTCTTT. It codes for CSVEDRGSDQNTEAFF.

The rearrangement links TRBV12-3 or TRBV12-4 to TRBJ2-3; D is possibly TRBD1 (5 bases). V gave up 7 bases and J gave up 3 bases, with 14 bases separating them. CDR3 length equals 14 residues. The CDR3 nucleotides are TGTGCCAGCACCCCCGGCAGGGCTACAGATACGCAGTATTTT. Translated: CASTPGRATDTQYF.

This clonotype was seen a handful of times. This rearrangement joins TRBV28 to TRBJ2-1, with a tentative D call TRBD1 (6 bases). This CDR3 has 12 amino acids. Germline V gene data show CDR1 as MDHEN and CDR2 as SYDVKM. The V end lost 6 bases, the J end lost 7 bases, and 10 bases lay between the germline ends. The CDR3: CASSTGMNEQFF. The CDR3 DNA reads TGTGCCAGCAGCACAGGGATGAATGAGCAGTTCTTC.

This clonotype has only a few counts. This chain joins TRBV9 and TRBJ2-2, with 13 bases that match TRBD2. The germline gives CDR1 SGDLS, CDR2 YYNGEE. The CDR3 is 17 residues long. The trim removed 0 bases at V and 1 base at J, leaving 0 bases unmatched. The CDR3 DNA follows: TGTGCCAGCAGCGTAGGACTAGCGGGAGGGAACACCGGGGAGCTGTTTTTT. Translated, it gives CASSVGLAGGNTGELFF.

In its sample, this clonotype was seen many times. This chain connects TRBV11-2 to TRBJ2-5, with TRBD1 matching over 9 bases. Germline-derived CDR1 and CDR2 are SGHAT and FQNNGV. Trimming cost V 5 bases and J 5 bases; bases outside gene matches: 12. This CDR3 has 16 residues. In DNA, the CDR3 is TGTGCCAGCAGCCCCGGGACAGGGTTAAGTTTCGAGACCCAGTACTTC. This gives the protein CASSPGTGLSFETQYF.

This clonotype was counted many times. One junction end disagrees with the germline gene, perhaps due to a read error. The J gene is TRBJ2-3, the V gene TRBV7-9; a weak D match, TRBD2 (6 bases). This CDR3 comprises 13 residues. The V gene's germline CDR1 is SEHNR and CDR2 FQNEAQ (reference sequence). The CDR3 spells CASSPSAGGRWNF. The CDR3 DNA reads TGTGCCAGCAGCCCATCAGCTGGGGGGAGGTGGAATTTT.

This clonotype appeared many times. V usage is TRBV28 and J usage is TRBJ2-1; TRBD2 aligns across 8 bases. Trimming at V came to 3 bases and at J to 8 bases, leaving 6 bases not matched to a gene. There are 14 residues in the CDR3. CDR1 and CDR2 (germline): MDHEN, SYDVKM. CDR3: CASSFKREMDEQFF. For the CDR3, the DNA is TGTGCCAGCAGTTTCAAGCGGGAGATGGATGAGCAGTTCTTC.

The CDR3: CASSSPEAEQYF. The CDR3 bases are TGTGCCAGCAGTTCCCCGGAGGCCGAGCAGTACTTC. J is TRBJ2-7 and V is TRBV28, with a tentative D call TRBD2 (5 bases). The germline V gene has CDR1 MDHEN and CDR2 SYDVKM. Trimming pared 4 bases from V and 6 bases from J, leaving 10 bases between. This CDR3 is built from 12 residues.

This clonotype was observed a few times. The chain couples TRBV30 to TRBJ1-6; tentatively, D is TRBD1 (5 bases). The CDR3 has 16 residues. V was trimmed by 4 bases and J by 14 bases, leaving 27 bases between them. CDR1 is GTSNPN, CDR2 SVGIG, per germline (reference sequence). The CDR3 nucleotides are TGTGCCTGGAATCCCCCGTGGGGCCAGTTCCACCCCACCCTCCACTTT. Its protein is CAWNPPWGQFHPTLHF.

The CDR3 DNA reads TGTGCCAGCAGCTTAGGGTACTCCCAAGCTTTCTTT. It translates to CASSLGYSQAFF. V is TRBV7-9 and J is TRBJ1-1, with D hard to call. V gave up 1 base and J gave up 9 bases, with 9 bases separating them. Looked up from germline, CDR1 is SEHNR and CDR2 is FQNEAQ (reference sequence). The CDR3 has 12 residues.

About this clonotype itself: A much bigger clone sits one base away, suggesting this may be a read error. The chain recombines TRBV7-3 with TRBJ2-6, with D uncertain. V was shortened by 2 bases and J by 0 bases, with 5 bases between the two germline ends. CDR3 length: 15 amino acids. The germline CDR1 and CDR2 sequences are SGHTA and FQGTGA. DNA for the CDR3: TGTGCCAGCAGCTTACTGAACTCTGGGGCCAACGTCCTGACTTTC. The encoded protein is CASSLLNSGANVLTF.

A few counts support this clonotype. The V gene is TRBV5-6, the J gene TRBJ2-5, with a possible D match to TRBD1 (6 bases). Trimming took off 3 bases at V and 2 bases at J, with 17 bases between the two ends. CDR1 and CDR2 from the germline V gene are SGHDT and YYEEEE. CDR3 size: 16 residues. The CDR3 region has the DNA TGTGCCAGCAGCTCCACACCACAGAGGGGGCAAGAGACCCAGTACTTC. Encoded protein: CASSSTPQRGQETQYF.

The table lists this clonotype with many counts. The chain recombines TRBV19 with TRBJ2-1, with 14 positions matching TRBD2. The germline CDR1 and CDR2 sequences are LNHDA and SQIVND (reference sequence). The CDR3 is made up of 19 amino acids. With V trimmed by 7 bases and J by 3 bases, 14 bases remained unmatched. The CDR3 region has the DNA TGTGCCAGTACCCTCAGTAGGACTAGCGGGAGGTGGAGCTACAATGAGCAGTTCTTC. Amino acids: CASTLSRTSGRWSYNEQFF.

This clonotype was observed many times. The genes are TRBV20-1 and TRBJ2-1; 10 bases line up with TRBD2. The CDR3 extends over 19 amino acids. The trim removed 1 base at V and 0 bases at J, leaving 12 bases unmatched. Looked up from germline, CDR1 is DFQATT and CDR2 is SNEGSKA (reference sequence). The CDR3 nucleotides are TGCAGTGCTAGAGGGTCCTCGGGACTAGCGAGAAGCTCCTACAATGAGCAGTTCTTC. Amino acid sequence: CSARGSSGLARSSYNEQFF.

A single count supports this clonotype. Possible read error: a much larger clone is one base away. The CDR3 coding sequence is TGTGCCAGCACCCAGACAGGGTACGAGCGGTACTTC. Translated: CASTQTGYERYF. This chain connects TRBV12-3 or TRBV12-4 to TRBJ2-7, with 7 nucleotides matching TRBD1. The CDR3 consists of 12 residues.

The V gene is TRBV3-1, the J gene TRBJ1-2; D gene unclear. V lost 6 bases to trimming and J lost 4 bases, with 12 bases between them. This CDR3 is built from 13 residues. CDR1 is LGHDT and CDR2 is YNNKEL in the germline V gene (reference sequence). Here the CDR3 DNA reads TGTGCCAGCAGTCCCCAAGTGGGCTATGGCTACACCTTC. Translating it yields CASSPQVGYGYTF.

This rearrangement joins TRBV7-8 to TRBJ2-3; no definite D call. The CDR3 covers 16 residues. The germline gives CDR1 SGHVS, CDR2 FQNEAQ. Trimming removed 5 bases from V and 2 bases from J, with 17 bases in between. CDR3 coding DNA: TGTGCCAGCAGCCAGCCGGGCCCCCAACCCACAGATACGCAGTATTTT. It encodes CASSQPGPQPTDTQYF.

The sample holds one count of this clonotype. This rearrangement joins TRBV2 to TRBJ1-2; 7 bases align to TRBD1. The CDR3 has 12 amino acids. Trimming took 10 bases from V and 7 from J; bases not matched to a gene: 9. Germline V lookup: CDR1 SNHLY, CDR2 FYNNEI. The DNA for the CDR3 is TGTGCCACAACGACAGGGTCGGGTGGCTACACCTTC. Amino acids: CATTTGSGGYTF.

This clonotype was counted ten times or more. The rearrangement joins TRBV30 to TRBJ2-1; the D call may be TRBD1 or TRBD2 (5 bases each). V was shortened by 3 bases and J by 2 bases, with 14 bases between the two germline ends. Germline CDR1 GTSNPN, CDR2 SVGIG (reference sequence). The CDR3 loop spans 15 amino acids. CDR3 sequence: CAWRRGRMAYNEQFF. CDR3 bases: TGTGCCTGGAGGAGGGGCCGAATGGCCTACAATGAGCAGTTCTTC. Full variable domain (outside the CDR3, taken from reference TRBV30 and TRBJ2-1): SQTIHQWPATLVQPVGSPLSLECTVEGTSNPNLYWYRQAAGRGLQLLFYSVGIGQISSEVPQNLSASRPQDRQFILSSKKLLLSDSGFYLCAWRRGRMAYNEQFFGPGTRLTVL.

The gene calls are TRBV28 and TRBJ1-4; D remains ambiguous. The V end lost 6 bases, the J end lost 7 bases, and 12 bases lay between the germline ends. Germline CDR1 is MDHEN and CDR2 is SYDVKM. This CDR3 has 13 amino acids. The CDR3 reads CASSLRVREKLFF. The CDR3 DNA is TGTGCCAGCAGCCTACGGGTGCGTGAAAAACTGTTTTTT.

This clonotype was picked up many times. The genes are TRBV12-3 or TRBV12-4 and TRBJ2-1, with 9 nucleotides matching TRBD1. V trimming: 6 bases; J trimming: 6 bases; junction bases outside the gene matches: 6. The CDR3 loop spans 14 amino acids. In DNA form, the CDR3 reads TGTGCCAGCAGCCCGGGACAGGGTCTCAATGAGCAGTTCTTC. Protein sequence: CASSPGQGLNEQFF.

At least ten counts were recorded for this clonotype. This rearrangement joins TRBV5-1 to TRBJ2-1; D is unclear. Germline V gives CDR1 SGHRS, CDR2 YFSETQ. CDR3 size: 12 residues. Trimming shortened V by 0 bases and J by 10 bases, and 8 bases separated the two germline ends. DNA of the CDR3: TGCGCCAGCAGCTTGGCATCCTTCGAGCAGTTCTTC. It yields the protein CASSLASFEQFF.

Only a few counts were recorded for this clonotype. The chain carries TRBV12-3 or TRBV12-4 and TRBJ2-1; TRBD2 agrees at 9 bases. The CDR3 consists of 15 residues. The trim removed 6 bases at V and 9 bases at J, leaving 12 bases unmatched. The CDR3 sequence: CASRTRGREGAEQFF. The CDR3 nucleotides are TGTGCCAGCAGGACGCGGGGGCGGGAGGGCGCTGAGCAGTTCTTC.

This clonotype has ten or more counts. The chain uses TRBV29-1 and TRBJ2-1; 7 bases align to TRBD1. The length of the CDR3 is 11 residues. Germline V gives CDR1 SQVTM, CDR2 ANQGSEA. With 4 bases clipped from V and 8 bases from J, the junction kept 2 bases outside the gene matches. The CDR3 protein is CSVATGYEQFF. The CDR3 region has the DNA TGCAGCGTTGCGACAGGGTATGAGCAGTTCTTC.